Sequencing of this TCR beta chain was carried out in a study of PD-1 blockade in mismatch repair-deficient tumors. Here immunoSEQ multiplex PCR was the method, and the copy in TCRdb shows in-frame clones only, minus some. The sample comprises more than 90,000 clones, 60% to 85% of which are singletons, and 4.5% to 5.5% rests with the top ten. Trimming stripped 11 bases from V and 3 bases from J, with 10 bases between. Per the germline V gene, CDR1 is SNHLY and CDR2 is FYNNEI. This CDR3 contains 11 residues. Mismatch repair deficiency was confirmed in all patients, by PCR or immunohistochemistry. The chain carries TRBV2 and TRBJ1-2; tentative D call: TRBD1 (5 bases). This specimen was peripheral blood, taken roughly 60 weeks after starting pembrolizumab. This clonotype originated in an adult with mismatch repair-deficient cancer. The CDR3 nucleotides read TGTGCCGGGGGGACCGACTATGGCTACACCTTC. Translation gives CAGGTDYGYTF.